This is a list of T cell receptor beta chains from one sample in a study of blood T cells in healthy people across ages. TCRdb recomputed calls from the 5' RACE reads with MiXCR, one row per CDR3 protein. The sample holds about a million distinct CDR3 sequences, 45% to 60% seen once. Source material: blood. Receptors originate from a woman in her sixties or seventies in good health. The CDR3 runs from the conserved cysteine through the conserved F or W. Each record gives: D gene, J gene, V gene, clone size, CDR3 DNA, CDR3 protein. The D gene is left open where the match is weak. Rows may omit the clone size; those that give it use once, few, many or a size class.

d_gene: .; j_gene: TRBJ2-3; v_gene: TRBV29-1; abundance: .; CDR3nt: TGCAGCGTTGCGGCGAGGCGCGGGCCAGATACGCAGTATTTT; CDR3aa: CSVAARRGPDTQYF
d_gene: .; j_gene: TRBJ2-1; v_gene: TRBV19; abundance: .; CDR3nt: TGTGCCAGTAGTGCCGTGGGGAAAATCTACAATGAGCAGTTCTTC; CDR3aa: CASSAVGKIYNEQFF
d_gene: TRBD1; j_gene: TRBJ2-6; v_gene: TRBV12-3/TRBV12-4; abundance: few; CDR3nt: TGTGCCAGCAGTTTACTGGACAGGGGGATTTGGTCTGGGGCCAACGTCCTGACTTTC; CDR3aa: CASSLLDRGIWSGANVLTF
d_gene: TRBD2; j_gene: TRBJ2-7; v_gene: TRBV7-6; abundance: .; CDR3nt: TGTGCCAGCAGCTACGGCGGGAGCGCTTCCTACGAGCAGTACTTC; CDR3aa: CASSYGGSASYEQYF
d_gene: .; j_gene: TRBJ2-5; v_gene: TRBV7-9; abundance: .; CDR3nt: TGTGCCAGCAGCACACGAAGCTGGGGGGCGCGAGAGACCCAGTACTTC; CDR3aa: CASSTRSWGARETQYF
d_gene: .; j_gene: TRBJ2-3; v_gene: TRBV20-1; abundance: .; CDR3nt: TGCAGTGCTACCCAATGGGGCACAGATACGCAGTATTTT; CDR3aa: CSATQWGTDTQYF
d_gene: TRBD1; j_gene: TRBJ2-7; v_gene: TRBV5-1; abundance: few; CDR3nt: TGCGCCAGCAGCTCACAGGGGACCTACGAGCAGTACTTC; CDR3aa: CASSSQGTYEQYF
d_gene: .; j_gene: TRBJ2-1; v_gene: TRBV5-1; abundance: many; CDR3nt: TGCGCCAGCAGCTTGGGGGGGTACAATGAGCAGTTCTTC; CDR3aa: CASSLGGYNEQFF
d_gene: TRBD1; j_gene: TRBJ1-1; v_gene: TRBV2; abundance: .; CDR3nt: TGTGCCAGCAGTGAAAGGGGGTATCTCGACAGGGGAAGTACTGAAGCTTTCTTT; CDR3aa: CASSERGYLDRGSTEAFF
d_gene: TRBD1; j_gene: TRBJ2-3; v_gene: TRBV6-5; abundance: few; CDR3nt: TGTGCCAGCAGTTACCACGGGACAGGAGTTACAGATACGCAGTATTTT; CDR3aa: CASSYHGTGVTDTQYF
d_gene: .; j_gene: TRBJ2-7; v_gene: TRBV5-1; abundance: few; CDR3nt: TGCGCCAGCAGCTTGGCCGGGGCGTGGAGCGACGAGCAGTACTTC; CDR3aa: CASSLAGAWSDEQYF
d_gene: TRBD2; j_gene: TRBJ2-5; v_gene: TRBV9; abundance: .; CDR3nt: TGTGCCAGCAGCTCTGGACTAGCGGAACCACAAGAGACCCAGTACTTC; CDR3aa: CASSSGLAEPQETQYF
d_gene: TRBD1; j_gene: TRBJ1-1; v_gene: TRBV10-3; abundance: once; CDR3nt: TGTGCCATCAGTGGGGGACAGGGGGCCTTCGAAGCTTTCTTT; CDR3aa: CAISGGQGAFEAFF
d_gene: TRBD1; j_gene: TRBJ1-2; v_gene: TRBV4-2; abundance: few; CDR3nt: TGTGCCAGCAGCCGGGACAGGGGTTCGGACTATGGCTACACCTTC; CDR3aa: CASSRDRGSDYGYTF
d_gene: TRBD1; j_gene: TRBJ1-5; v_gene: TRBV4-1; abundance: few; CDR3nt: TGCGCCAGCAGCCCGGGGACAGGACCTTATAGCAATCAGCCCCAGCATTTT; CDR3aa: CASSPGTGPYSNQPQHF
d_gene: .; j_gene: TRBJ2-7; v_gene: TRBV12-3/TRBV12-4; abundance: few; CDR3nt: TGTGCCAGCAGCCCCCCTGCCCCCTACTACGAGCAGTACTTC; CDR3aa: CASSPPAPYYEQYF
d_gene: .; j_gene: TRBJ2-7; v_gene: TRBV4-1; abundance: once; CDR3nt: TGCGCCAGCAGCCTCACGAGGGGGACCGGCTACGAGCAGTACTTC; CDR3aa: CASSLTRGTGYEQYF
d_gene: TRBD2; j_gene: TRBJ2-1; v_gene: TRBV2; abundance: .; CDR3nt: TGTGCCAGCAAAAGCGGGGGCGGGAGATCCTACAATGAGCAGTTCTTC; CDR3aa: CASKSGGGRSYNEQFF
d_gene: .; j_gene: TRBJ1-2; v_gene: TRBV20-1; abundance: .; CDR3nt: TGCAGTGCTAGAGGACGCGGCCAGAACTATGGCTACACCTTC; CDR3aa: CSARGRGQNYGYTF
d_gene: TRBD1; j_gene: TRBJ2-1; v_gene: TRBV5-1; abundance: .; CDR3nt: TGCGCCAGCGCGCGGGACAGGGGTTTAAGTGAGCAGTTCTTC; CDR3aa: CASARDRGLSEQFF
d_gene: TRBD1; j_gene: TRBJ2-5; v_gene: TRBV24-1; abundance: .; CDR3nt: TGTGCCACCAGTGATTTAGGGACAGATAAAGAGACCCAGTACTTC; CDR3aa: CATSDLGTDKETQYF
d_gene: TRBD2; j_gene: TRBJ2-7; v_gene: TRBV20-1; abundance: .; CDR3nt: TGCAGTGCTAAGGCTAGCGGAAGCTCCTACAATGAGCAGTACTTC; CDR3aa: CSAKASGSSYNEQYF
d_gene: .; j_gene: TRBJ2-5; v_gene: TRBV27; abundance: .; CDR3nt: TGTGCCAGCATCCAGGGAGGGGGTGATGAGCAGTACTTC; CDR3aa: CASIQGGGDEQYF
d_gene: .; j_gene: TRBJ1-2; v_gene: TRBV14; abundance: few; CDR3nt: TGTGCCAGCAGCCAAGATCGGCGGCACGGCTACACCTTC; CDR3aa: CASSQDRRHGYTF
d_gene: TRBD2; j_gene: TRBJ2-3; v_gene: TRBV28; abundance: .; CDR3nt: TGTGCCAGCAGCCTACCCCTACTAGCGGGAAGCACAGATACGCAGTATTTT; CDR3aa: CASSLPLLAGSTDTQYF
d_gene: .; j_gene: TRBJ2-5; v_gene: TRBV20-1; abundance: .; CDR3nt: TGCAGTGCGTCCACCGGACTGTCCTTCGAAGAGACCCAGTACTTC; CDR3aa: CSASTGLSFEETQYF
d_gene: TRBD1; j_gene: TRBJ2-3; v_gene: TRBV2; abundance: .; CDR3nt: TGTGCCAGCAGCGGAGGGACAGGAAACACAGATACGCAGTATTTT; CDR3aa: CASSGGTGNTDTQYF
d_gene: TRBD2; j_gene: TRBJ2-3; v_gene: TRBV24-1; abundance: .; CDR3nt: TGTGCCACCAGTGATGCCGCTTCCGGGACTAGTACGCAGTATTTT; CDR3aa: CATSDAASGTSTQYF
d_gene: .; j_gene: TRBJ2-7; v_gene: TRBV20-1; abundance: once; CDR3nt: TGCAGTGCTAGGCCCCCAAGACGGGAGCCCTACAATGAGCAGTACTTC; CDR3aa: CSARPPRREPYNEQYF
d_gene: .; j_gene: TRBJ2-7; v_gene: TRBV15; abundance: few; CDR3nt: TGTGCCACCAGCAGCGCCCCCCGAGGGGGAAGCTCCTACGAGCAGTACTTC; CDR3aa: CATSSAPRGGSSYEQYF
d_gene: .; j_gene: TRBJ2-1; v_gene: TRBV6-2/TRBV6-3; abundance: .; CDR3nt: TGTGCCAGCAGTTACATAGGGGGTCCTCCCTACAATGAGCAGTTCTTC; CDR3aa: CASSYIGGPPYNEQFF
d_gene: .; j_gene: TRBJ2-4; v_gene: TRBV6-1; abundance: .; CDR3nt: TGTGCCAGCAGTGAAGGTCCCCAAGTCCTAGCCAAAAACATTCAGTACTTC; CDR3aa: CASSEGPQVLAKNIQYF
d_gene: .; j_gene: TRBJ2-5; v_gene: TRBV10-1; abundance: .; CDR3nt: TGCGCCAGCAGTGCTGGCAGGGACGAGGAGACCCAGTACTTC; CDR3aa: CASSAGRDEETQYF
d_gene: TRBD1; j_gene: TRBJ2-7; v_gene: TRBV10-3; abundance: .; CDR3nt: TGTGCCGCGGGACAGGGGAGCTCCTACGAGCAGTACTTC; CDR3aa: CAAGQGSSYEQYF
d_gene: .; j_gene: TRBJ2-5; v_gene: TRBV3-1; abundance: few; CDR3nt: TGTGCCAGCAGCCAACCTAGCGCCCAGTGGGAGACCCAGTACTTC; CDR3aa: CASSQPSAQWETQYF
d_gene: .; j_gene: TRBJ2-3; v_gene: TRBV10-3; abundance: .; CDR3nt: TGTGCCATCAGTGATACAGATACGCAGTATTTT; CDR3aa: CAISDTDTQYF
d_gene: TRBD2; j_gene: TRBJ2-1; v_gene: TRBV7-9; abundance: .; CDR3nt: TGTGCCGGCCAGCAGGGAGCGGGAGAGACATACAATGAGCAGTTCTTC; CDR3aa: CAGQQGAGETYNEQFF
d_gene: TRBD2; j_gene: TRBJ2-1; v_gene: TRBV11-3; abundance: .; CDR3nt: TGTGCCAGCAGCTTACATTCCCCAGGGACTAGGTCAGTTGAGCAGTTCTTC; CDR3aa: CASSLHSPGTRSVEQFF